This T cell receptor (beta chain) is from a study of regulatory T cells in long-lasting Graves disease. Germline V lookup: CDR1 SGHVS, CDR2 FQNEAQ. The CDR3 consists of 15 residues. Trimming took 2 bases from V and 8 from J; bases not matched to a gene: 5. Through Arm-PCR of CDR3 regions and iRepertoire HTBI primers, TCR beta libraries were built. Using its own MiXCR run on the multiplex PCR reads, TCRdb lists one record per CDR3 protein. The table records some 250,000 distinct CDR3 sequences, under 20% of them present only once. Specified time point: newly diagnosed GD, antithyroid drugs for less than 3 months. Construction of the TCR library relied on RNA isolated from PBMCs. This clonotype turned up a few times. The sample was also reused in another study, on T cells in Graves' hyperthyroidism and ophthalmopathy. From that report: Patients aged 18 to 65 had newly diagnosed hyperthyroidism that had lasted under 2 months.

The sequencing here drew on peripheral blood mononuclear cells (PBMCs), taken at new diagnosis, from a patient treated with antithyroid drugs. This clonotype originated in a woman aged 25-40 years with Graves disease. This chain connects TRBV7-8 to TRBJ2-1, with 11 bases that match TRBD2. Here the CDR3 DNA reads TGTGCCAGCAGCTTAAGGGCTAGCGGGGGGCATGAGCAGTTCTTC. Protein sequence: CASSLRASGGHEQFF.